The rows below give T cell receptor beta chains drawn from one sample of a study of blood T cell repertoires in COVID-19. This table comes from immunoSEQ multiplex PCR, and its TCRdb copy is limited to in-frame clones, with some not included. The sample has some 210,000 clones, about 87% seen once. The sequencing input was PBMCs or T cells enriched from blood (not recorded which). These receptors were taken from a man younger than 35 with acute COVID-19. The CDR3 runs from the conserved cysteine through the conserved F or W. The order of the fields is clone size, J gene, D gene, V gene, CDR3 length, CDR3 protein, CDR3 DNA. A D gene is named only where the DNA matches it firmly. Size values are once, few and many counts, or a class for expanded clones, and some rows have none.

>NA|TRBJ2-5|TRBD2|TRBV29-1|15
CSVEGRGGMQETQYF
TGCAGCGTTGAAGGGAGGGGAGGGATGCAAGAGACCCAGTACTTC
>NA|TRBJ1-2|TRBD1|TRBV7-9|17
CASSLGIGTVNNYGYTF
TGTGCCAGCAGCTTAGGTATAGGGACAGTGAATAACTATGGCTACACCTTC
>once|TRBJ2-7|TRBD2|TRBV29-1|16
CSVSSASGSFGYEQYF
TGCAGCGTATCCTCCGCTAGCGGGAGTTTTGGCTACGAGCAGTACTTC
>NA|TRBJ2-1|NA|TRBV7-8|12
CASSDGRGQQFF
TGTGCCAGCAGCGATGGCCGGGGTCAGCAGTTCTTC
>NA|TRBJ2-7|NA|TRBV4-2|16
CASSQSTGDSSYEQYF
TGTGCCAGCAGCCAAAGCACAGGCGACTCCTCCTACGAGCAGTACTTC
>many|TRBJ1-6|TRBD1|TRBV18|14
CASSPPGQGASLHF
TGTGCCAGCTCACCGCCGGGACAGGGGGCTTCCCTCCACTTT
>once|TRBJ1-6|TRBD1|TRBV4-1|16
CASSAETGVRNSPLHF
TGCGCCAGCAGCGCGGAGACAGGGGTTAGGAATTCACCCCTCCACTTT
>NA|TRBJ1-2|TRBD1|TRBV6-5|14
CASSYGQGHRGYTF
TGTGCCAGCAGTTACGGACAGGGCCATCGAGGCTACACCTTC
>NA|TRBJ2-1|TRBD2|TRBV27|16
CASSSPAGSTYNEQFF
TGTGCCAGCAGTTCCCCAGCGGGGTCTACGTACAATGAGCAGTTCTTC
>NA|TRBJ1-3|NA|TRBV4-1|17
CASSQDETPNGGNTIYF
TGCGCCAGCAGCCAAGATGAGACTCCTAACGGGGGAAACACCATATATTTT
>NA|TRBJ2-1|NA|TRBV20-1|12
CSASSGYNEQFF
TGCAGTGCTAGTTCGGGGTACAATGAGCAGTTCTTC
>NA|TRBJ2-3|NA|TRBV19|14
CASTYGTLTDTQYF
TGTGCCAGTACCTATGGTACTCTCACAGATACGCAGTATTTT
>once|TRBJ1-2|TRBD1|TRBV7-8|16
CASSYRGQGLSYGYTF
TGTGCCAGCAGCTACCGCGGACAGGGTTTGAGCTATGGCTACACCTTC
>once|TRBJ1-1|TRBD1|TRBV20-1|11
CSARGDSEAFF
TGCAGTGCTAGAGGGGACAGTGAAGCTTTCTTT
>NA|TRBJ1-2|NA|TRBV24-1|17
CATSDLDRPSGNYGYTF
TGTGCCACCAGTGACCTTGACAGGCCGAGCGGTAACTATGGCTACACCTTC
>NA|TRBJ1-6|TRBD1|TRBV10-3|18
CAISESRQGVGGNSPLHF
TGTGCCATCAGTGAGTCAAGACAGGGGGTTGGGGGGAATTCACCCCTCCACTTT
>NA|TRBJ2-5|TRBD2|TRBV7-2|16
CASSSTSGRARETQYF
TGTGCCAGCAGCTCGACTAGCGGGAGGGCCCGAGAGACCCAGTACTTC
>NA|TRBJ2-7|TRBD2|TRBV28|15
CASSYPTSGNYEQYF
TGTGCCAGCAGTTACCCGACTAGCGGGAACTACGAGCAGTACTTC
>NA|TRBJ1-3|TRBD1|TRBV27|12
CASRRQGNTIYF
TGTGCCAGCAGACGACAGGGTAACACCATATATTTT
>NA|TRBJ2-1|TRBD2|TRBV24-1|15
CATSDLERENNEQFF
TGTGCCACCAGTGATTTGGAGCGGGAAAACAATGAGCAGTTCTTC
>NA|TRBJ2-5|TRBD1|TRBV5-1|15
CASSLGTGYQETQYF
TGCGCCAGCAGCTTGGGGACAGGGTACCAAGAGACCCAGTACTTC
>NA|TRBJ1-4|NA|TRBV9|15
CASSVGGAVNEKLFF
TGTGCCAGCAGCGTTGGAGGGGCCGTGAATGAAAAACTGTTTTTT
>NA|TRBJ2-7|TRBD2|TRBV10-3|14
CAISELAGGDEQYF
TGTGCCATCAGTGAACTAGCGGGAGGGGACGAGCAGTACTTC
>NA|TRBJ1-5|TRBD1|TRBV19|15
CASSDRQGHNQPQHF
TGTGCCAGTAGTGACAGACAGGGGCACAATCAGCCCCAGCATTTT
>NA|TRBJ2-7|NA|TRBV28|13
CASSSGISYEQYF
TGTGCCAGCAGCTCAGGTATATCCTACGAGCAGTACTTC
>once|TRBJ2-3|NA|TRBV28|14
CASYGTTSTDTQYF
TGTGCCAGCTATGGCACTACTAGCACAGATACGCAGTATTTT
>NA|TRBJ1-2|TRBD1|TRBV29-1|13
CSVARGEDYGYTF
TGCAGCGTTGCCAGGGGGGAGGACTATGGCTACACCTTC
>few|TRBJ1-1|NA|TRBV29-1|13
CSVSGQGMTEAFF
TGCAGCGTTTCGGGGCAGGGGATGACTGAAGCTTTCTTT
>few|TRBJ2-7|TRBD1|TRBV28|15
CASSRTGGLTDEQYF
TGTGCCAGCAGTCGGACAGGGGGTTTAACGGACGAGCAGTACTTC
>NA|TRBJ2-3|TRBD2|TRBV11-2|15
CASSSGLAGTDTQYF
TGTGCCAGCAGCTCAGGACTAGCGGGCACAGATACGCAGTATTTT
>NA|TRBJ1-2|NA|TRBV4-1|15
CASSLRGGDGLGYTF
TGCGCCAGCAGCCTTCGGGGAGGTGACGGTTTAGGCTACACCTTC
>once|TRBJ1-1|NA|TRBV29-1|15
CSVEGEGGSGTEAFF
TGCAGCGTTGAAGGGGAGGGGGGCTCGGGCACTGAAGCTTTCTTT
>NA|TRBJ2-5|NA|TRBV7-6|15
CASSPGGPVQETQYF
TGTGCCAGCAGCCCAGGAGGGCCGGTTCAAGAGACCCAGTACTTC
>few|TRBJ1-2|TRBD1|TRBV11-2|14
CASSLGGQDYGYTF
TGTGCCAGCAGCTTAGGGGGACAGGACTATGGCTACACCTTC
>NA|TRBJ2-5|NA|TRBV1|12
CTRNGTEETQYF
TGCACCAGAAACGGGACAGAGGAGACCCAGTACTTC
>NA|TRBJ1-1|NA|TRBV7-9|15
CASSEARRGLSEAFF
TGTGCCAGCAGCGAAGCCCGGCGGGGTCTTTCGGAAGCTTTCTTT
>NA|TRBJ2-7|NA|TRBV6-2/TRBV6-3|14
CASSYSLRGREQYF
TGTGCCAGCAGTTACTCCCTCCGCGGTAGGGAGCAGTACTTC
>NA|TRBJ2-5|TRBD2|TRBV15|20
CATSRDGRTSGPEARETQYF
TGTGCCACCAGCAGAGATGGTAGGACTAGCGGGCCGGAGGCCAGAGAGACCCAGTACTTC
>NA|TRBJ2-6|TRBD1|TRBV23-1|17
CASSLGQGLSGANVLTF
TGCGCCAGCAGTCTTGGACAGGGCCTCAGTGGGGCCAACGTCCTGACTTTC
>NA|TRBJ1-5|TRBD1|TRBV4-3|15
CASSQHRGWNQPQHF
TGCGCCAGCAGCCAACACAGGGGGTGGAACCAGCCCCAGCATTTT
>once|TRBJ1-4|NA|TRBV18|16
CASSPGQPGGNEKLFF
TGTGCCAGCTCACCAGGACAGCCGGGGGGAAATGAAAAACTGTTTTTT
>once|TRBJ2-7|TRBD2|TRBV30|11
CAWTSGYEQYF
TGTGCCTGGACTAGCGGGTACGAGCAGTACTTC
>NA|TRBJ2-7|NA|TRBV13|12
CASSFAGYEQYF
TGTGCCAGCAGTTTTGCGGGTTACGAGCAGTACTTC
>once|TRBJ1-2|NA|TRBV28|14
CATSEDSTNYGYTF
TGTGCCACCAGTGAAGACAGCACTAACTATGGCTACACCTTC
>NA|TRBJ2-7|NA|TRBV6-1|15
CASSEDTSQIYEQYF
TGTGCCAGCAGTGAAGACACTAGCCAGATTTACGAGCAGTACTTC
>NA|TRBJ1-5|TRBD1|TRBV2|16
CASSGQGTVRNQPQHF
TGTGCCAGCAGTGGCCAGGGGACAGTCCGCAATCAGCCCCAGCATTTT
>NA|TRBJ1-1|NA|TRBV11-2|14
CASSPGRGITEAFF
TGTGCCAGCAGCCCAGGGCGGGGGATCACTGAAGCTTTCTTT
>NA|TRBJ2-7|NA|TRBV7-9|13
CATRGGSSYEQYF
TGTGCCACTCGAGGAGGCTCTTCCTACGAGCAGTACTTC
>NA|TRBJ2-4|NA|TRBV6-2/TRBV6-3|13
CASSYFGQNIQYF
TGTGCCAGCAGTTATTTTGGGCAAAACATTCAGTACTTC
>few|TRBJ1-6|TRBD1|TRBV6-5|14
CASSYDRVSSPLHF
TGTGCCAGCAGTTACGACAGGGTTTCATCACCCCTCCACTTT
>NA|TRBJ1-2|TRBD1|TRBV10-3|14
CAIRNTGEGYGYTF
TGTGCCATCAGGAATACAGGGGAAGGGTATGGCTACACCTTC
>NA|TRBJ2-7|NA|TRBV4-3|14
CASSQVGEPYEQYF
TGCGCCAGCAGCCAAGTCGGGGAACCTTACGAGCAGTACTTC